The next 27 T cell receptor beta chains were all read from a single sample in a study of cytomegalovirus exposure and HLA in healthy donors. The PCR ran on 60 Vbeta and 13 Jbeta primers. Produced via immunoSEQ multiplex PCR; TCRdb's table is partial and in-frame only. This repertoire shows around 150,000 clones, less than 9.5% found once; its top ten account for approximately 1.8%. The source material was PBMCs. The receptors here all came from a male donor in good health and CMV-seronegative.

The chain links TRBV29-1 to TRBJ2-7; D possibly corresponds to TRBD1 (6 bases). V lost 5 bases, J lost 7 bases, and 24 bases lay in between. This CDR3 spans 15 amino acids. Germline CDR1 reads SQVTM; CDR2 reads ANQGSEA. Here the CDR3 reads CSVLDRRDNSWEQYF. CDR3 nucleotides: TGCAGCGTTTTGGACAGACGGGACAACTCGTGGGAGCAGTACTTC.

This clone showed up just a few times. The chain joins TRBV4-3 to TRBJ2-7, with 11 bases aligning to TRBD2. This CDR3 has 15 amino acids. Germline trimming cut 0 bases from V and 6 bases from J; bases unmatched to any gene: 4. Germline CDR1 LGHNA, CDR2 YSLEER. Here the CDR3 reads CASSQDRGLAGEQYF. The DNA of the CDR3 is TGCGCCAGCAGCCAAGACCGAGGACTAGCGGGCGAGCAGTACTTC.

This clone occurred a few times. The V call is TRBV9, the J call TRBJ2-4; 9 bases are a match to TRBD1. V gave up 4 bases and J gave up 4 bases; unmatched junction bases: 6. The CDR3 is 15 amino acids. Germline V CDR1 and CDR2: SGDLS, YYNGEE. The CDR3 region has the DNA TGTGCCAGCAGCCCTACAGGGGGCGGTAAAAACATTCAGTACTTC. This translates into CASSPTGGGKNIQYF.

The V gene is TRBV4-1, the J gene TRBJ2-7, with 7 bases fitting TRBD1. Trimming removed 1 base from V and 5 bases from J; junction bases left unmatched: 8. The CDR3 is made up of 15 amino acids. CDR1 MGHRA and CDR2 YSYEKL come from the germline V gene. The CDR3 sequence: CASSQGQGRVDEQYF. The CDR3 DNA is TGCGCCAGCAGCCAAGGACAGGGAAGAGTAGACGAGCAGTACTTC.

This clone came up a few times. The rearrangement uses TRBV7-8 and TRBJ1-5; 9 nucleotides match TRBD1. The germline V gene has CDR1 SGHVS and CDR2 FQNEAQ. The CDR3 extends over 16 amino acids. J lost 5 bases, V lost 4 bases, and 9 bases had no gene match. The CDR3 spells CASSYWDREGDQPQHF. The CDR3 region has the DNA TGTGCCAGCAGCTATTGGGACAGGGAGGGTGATCAGCCCCAGCATTTT.

The genes are TRBV28 and TRBJ1-5; 8 bases are shared with TRBD1. Germline V gene lookup returns CDR1 MDHEN and CDR2 SYDVKM. The CDR3 contains 14 residues. After removal of 3 bases from V and 4 bases from J, the junction contained 2 bases not matched to a gene. In nucleotides, the CDR3 is TGTGCCAGCAGTTTTCGGACAGGGAATCAGCCCCAGCATTTT. This encodes CASSFRTGNQPQHF.

This rearrangement joins TRBV5-1 to TRBJ2-7, with D maybe TRBD1 (6 bases). Germline lookup yields CDR1 SGHRS and CDR2 YFSETQ. V was clipped by 4 bases and J by 5 bases, with 16 bases between them. The CDR3 is 14 residues long. Here the CDR3 DNA reads TGCGCCAGCAGCAATCCGGGACAAGGCCACGAGCAGTACTTC. Protein sequence: CASSNPGQGHEQYF.

This sequence joins TRBV19 and TRBJ2-1, with 8 nucleotides matching TRBD2. V dropped 5 bases and J dropped 9; count of bases not matched to a gene: 9. There are 14 residues in the CDR3. The germline gives CDR1 LNHDA, CDR2 SQIVND (reference sequence). CDR3: CASSLPGLVFEQFF. In nucleotides, the CDR3 is TGTGCCAGTAGTCTACCGGGACTAGTATTTGAGCAGTTCTTC.

This clone was seen more than once but under ten times. The V call is TRBV27, the J call TRBJ2-2; 7 bases are a match to TRBD1. Germline CDR1 MNHEY, CDR2 SMNVEV (reference sequence). Germline trimming cut 7 bases from V and 7 bases from J; bases unmatched to any gene: 18. The CDR3 length is 17 residues. The CDR3 sequence is CASTLDRDRLGVGELFF. The CDR3 bases are TGTGCCAGCACCCTTGACAGGGATCGTTTGGGGGTCGGGGAGCTGTTTTTT.

This clone appeared a few times. The chain combines TRBV7-7 with TRBJ2-5; D uncertain. Germline V gene lookup returns CDR1 SSHAT and CDR2 FNYEAQ (reference sequence). Trimming stripped 5 bases from V and 7 bases from J, with 14 bases between. The CDR3 has 13 amino acids. CDR3 DNA: TGTGCCAGCAGCCCCGACCGGGTGGGGACCCAGTACTTC. Protein sequence: CASSPDRVGTQYF.

The gene calls are TRBV28 and TRBJ2-7; possibly TRBD2 for D (5 bases). V lost 5 bases, J lost 6 bases, and 17 bases lay in between. CDR1 MDHEN and CDR2 SYDVKM come from the germline V gene. The CDR3 is 14 residues long. CDR3 region: CASSHFNPAGEQYF. CDR3 bases: TGTGCCAGCAGTCACTTTAACCCGGCGGGCGAGCAGTACTTC.

This clone was detected a few times. The rearrangement uses TRBV5-1 and TRBJ1-1; 8 positions agree with TRBD1. Losses at the gene ends were 2 bases for V and 1 base for J; bases not matched to a gene: 7. There are 16 residues in the CDR3. The V gene's germline CDR1 is SGHRS and CDR2 YFSETQ. DNA for the CDR3: TGCGCCAGCAGCTTCGTGACAGGGGCACAGAACACTGAAGCTTTCTTT. The encoded protein is CASSFVTGAQNTEAFF.

The rearrangement uses TRBV6-1 and TRBJ1-6; the match to TRBD1 covers 10 bases. This CDR3 has 14 amino acids. Germline lookup yields CDR1 MNHNS and CDR2 SASEGT. V was clipped by 1 base and J by 10 bases; unmatched bases: 1. CDR3: CASSEGTGGSPLHF. The DNA of the CDR3 is TGTGCCAGCAGTGAAGGGACAGGGGGGTCACCCCTCCACTTT.

The rearrangement uses TRBV10-3 and TRBJ2-1, with 9 bases lining up with TRBD1. CDR3 length: 14 amino acids. Germline CDR1 and CDR2: ENHRY and SYGVKD. V shed 9 bases, J shed 8 bases, and the junction held 11 bases outside the gene matches. The CDR3 loop is CAIKTGQGLDEQFF. In nucleotides, the CDR3 is TGTGCCATAAAAACGGGACAGGGCTTGGATGAGCAGTTCTTC.

The chain links TRBV19 to TRBJ1-5; perhaps TRBD1 as D (5 bases). The CDR3 runs 14 residues. Germline V gene sequence: CDR1 LNHDA, CDR2 SQIVND (reference sequence). Trimming took off 2 bases at V and 4 bases at J, with 9 bases between the two ends. The CDR3 spells CASSIQDINQPQHF. The CDR3 DNA reads TGTGCCAGTAGTATACAGGACATAAATCAGCCCCAGCATTTT.

This clone has a handful of counts. The chain uses TRBV5-1 and TRBJ2-5; the D gene is possibly TRBD2 (6 bases). The germline V gene has CDR1 SGHRS and CDR2 YFSETQ. This CDR3 contains 13 residues. V was clipped by 3 bases and J by 5 bases, with 11 bases between them. Here the CDR3 DNA reads TGCGCCAGCAGCTGGGACGCGGGGGAGACCCAGTACTTC. Amino acids: CASSWDAGETQYF. Complete variable domain (other parts from reference TRBV5-1 and TRBJ2-5): KAGVTQTPRYLIKTRGQQVTLSCSPISGHRSVSWYQQTPGQGLQFLFEYFSETQRNKGNFPGRFSGRQFSNSRSEMNVSTLELGDSALYLCASSWDAGETQYFGPGTRLLVL.

The table lists this clone with a few counts. The chain employs TRBV18 and TRBJ2-5; D might be TRBD2 (5 bases). V was clipped by 5 bases and J by 3 bases, with 10 bases between them. The CDR3 contains 13 residues. CDR1 is KGHSH, CDR2 LQKENI, per germline. The CDR3 DNA reads as TGTGCCAGCTCATATTGGGAGAAAGAGACCCAGTACTTC. Its translation is CASSYWEKETQYF.

V is TRBV6-1 and J is TRBJ1-1; D gene uncertain. Trimming cost V 5 bases and J 4 bases, with 11 bases left between them. The CDR3 totals 13 residues. Looked up from germline, CDR1 is MNHNS and CDR2 is SASEGT. CDR3 DNA: TGTGCCAGCAGTAAAAACTGGGCCACTGAAGCTTTCTTT. Translation gives CASSKNWATEAFF.

This clone was observed a few times. This chain's CDR3 is CASSLGQSATSSYNEQFF. The CDR3 nucleotides read TGTGCCAGCAGCTTAGGCCAATCAGCGACCAGCTCCTACAATGAGCAGTTCTTC. This chain connects TRBV7-6 to TRBJ2-1, with no clear D. This CDR3 spans 18 amino acids. The germline gives CDR1 SGHVS, CDR2 FNYEAQ. Trimming removed 1 base at V and 0 bases at J, with 16 bases between. Full variable domain (rest looked up from reference TRBV7-6 and TRBJ2-1): GAGVSQSPRYKVTKRGQDVALRCDPISGHVSLYWYRQALGQGPEFLTYFNYEAQQDKSGLPNDRFSAERPEGSISTLTIQRTEQRDSAMYRCASSLGQSATSSYNEQFFGPGTRLTVL.

The chain employs TRBV27 and TRBJ2-7; maybe TRBD2 (6 bases). Germline lookup yields CDR1 MNHEY and CDR2 SMNVEV (reference sequence). The V end was cut by 5 bases, the J end by 0 bases, with 14 bases between. The CDR3 extends over 15 amino acids. The CDR3 is CASSEIAAYSYEQYF. As DNA, the CDR3 is TGTGCCAGCAGTGAAATAGCGGCCTACTCCTACGAGCAGTACTTC.

This chain joins TRBV27 and TRBJ2-7; D is uncertain. CDR3 length equals 13 residues. CDR1 and CDR2 from the germline V gene are MNHEY and SMNVEV (reference sequence). V lost 2 bases to trimming and J lost 3 bases, with 8 bases between them. The CDR3 reads CASSLVGSYEQYF. CDR3 coding DNA: TGTGCCAGCAGTTTAGTTGGCAGCTACGAGCAGTACTTC.

The chain employs TRBV27 and TRBJ1-5; D might be TRBD1 (6 bases). The germline CDR1 and CDR2 sequences are MNHEY and SMNVEV (reference sequence). The CDR3 is 14 residues long. The V end lost 5 bases, the J end lost 6 bases, and 14 bases lay between the germline ends. As DNA, the CDR3 is TGTGCCAGCAGTCCGCAGGGGCTGGGTCAGCCCCAGCATTTT. This translates into CASSPQGLGQPQHF.

This chain joins TRBV25-1 and TRBJ2-1; perhaps TRBD2 as D (5 bases). From germline, CDR1 is MGHDK and CDR2 SYGVNS. The V end lost 6 bases, the J end lost 3 bases, and 18 bases lay between the germline ends. This CDR3 has 16 amino acids. CDR3: CASSPSLIDYYNEQFF. CDR3 bases: TGTGCCAGCAGCCCCTCCCTTATCGACTACTACAATGAGCAGTTCTTC.

The CDR3 coding sequence is TGTGCCAGCAGCCCCACTAGCGCCGCCTACAATGAGCAGTTCTTC. Amino acid sequence: CASSPTSAAYNEQFF. The chain has TRBV7-8 and TRBJ2-1; TRBD2 aligns across 7 bases. In germline, CDR1 is SGHVS, CDR2 FQNEAQ. The V segment lost 5 bases and the J segment 2 bases; nucleotides outside the gene matches: 6. The CDR3 totals 15 residues. The full variable domain, with the rest looked up from reference TRBV7-8 and TRBJ2-1, is GAGVSQSPRYKVAKRGQDVALRCDPISGHVSLFWYQQALGQGPEFLTYFQNEAQLDKSGLPSDRFFAERPEGSVSTLKIQRTQQEDSAVYLCASSPTSAAYNEQFFGPGTRLTVL.

V usage is TRBV4-1 and J usage is TRBJ2-5, with 7 bases fitting TRBD2. The better agreement between TRBJ2-7 and the DNA end casts doubt on the J call. The germline gives CDR1 MGHRA, CDR2 YSYEKL. The CDR3 extends over 16 amino acids. CDR3 nucleotides: TGCGCCAGCAGCCATGGCATCCCGCTAGCGGTCTACGAGCAGTACTTC. Amino acid sequence: CASSHGIPLAVYEQYF.

The chain joins TRBV29-1 to TRBJ2-5; D not resolved. The CDR3 totals 13 residues. The germline gives CDR1 SQVTM, CDR2 ANQGSEA. The V and J ends lost 5 bases and 2 bases respectively, with 12 bases between them. CDR3 protein: CSVLGPEQETQYF. As DNA, the CDR3 is TGCAGCGTTCTTGGGCCGGAACAAGAGACCCAGTACTTC.

This clone was seen only a few times. V and J are TRBV28 and TRBJ2-7, with D maybe TRBD2 (6 bases). V was shortened by 4 bases and J by 4 bases, with 20 bases between the two germline ends. The CDR3 is made up of 16 amino acids. Germline-derived CDR1 and CDR2 are MDHEN and SYDVKM. CDR3 residues: CASSSKTGTGSYEQYF. The CDR3, as DNA: TGTGCCAGCAGTTCGAAAACCGGGACTGGCTCTTACGAGCAGTACTTC.